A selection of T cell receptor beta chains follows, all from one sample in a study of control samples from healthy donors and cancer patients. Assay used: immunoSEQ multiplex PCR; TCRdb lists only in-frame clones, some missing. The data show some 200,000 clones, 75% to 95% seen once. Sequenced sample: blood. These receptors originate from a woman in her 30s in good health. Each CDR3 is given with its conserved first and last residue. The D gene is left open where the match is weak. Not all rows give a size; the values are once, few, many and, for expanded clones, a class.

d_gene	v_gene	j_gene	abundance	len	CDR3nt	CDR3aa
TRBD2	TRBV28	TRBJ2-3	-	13	TGTGCCAGCGGAGCGGGGCGCACAGATACGCAGTATTTT	CASGAGRTDTQYF
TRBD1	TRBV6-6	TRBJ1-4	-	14	TGTGCCAGCAGTTATCAGGGGGTGGTAGAAAAACTGTTTTTT	CASSYQGVVEKLFF
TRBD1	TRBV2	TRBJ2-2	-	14	TGTGCCAGCGGGGACAGAGCGAACACCGGGGAGCTGTTTTTT	CASGDRANTGELFF
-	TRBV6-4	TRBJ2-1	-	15	TGTGCCAGCAGTGACTCGACCAGGGGGGACAATGAGCAGTTCTTC	CASSDSTRGDNEQFF
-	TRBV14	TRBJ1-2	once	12	TGTGCCAGCAGCCCCGGGTCCTATGGCTACACCTTC	CASSPGSYGYTF
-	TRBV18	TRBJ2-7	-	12	TGTGCCAGCTCACCACGGAGGGACGAGCAGTACTTC	CASSPRRDEQYF
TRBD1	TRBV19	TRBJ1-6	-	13	TGTGCCAGTAGCCCCAGGGGGATTTCACCCCTCCACTTT	CASSPRGISPLHF
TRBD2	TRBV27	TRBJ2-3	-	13	TGTGCCAGCAGTAGGCGGGAGGGGGATACGCAGTATTTT	CASSRREGDTQYF
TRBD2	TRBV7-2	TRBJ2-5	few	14	TGTGCCAGCAGCTTAGGGCGGGGGGGAGAGACCCAGTACTTC	CASSLGRGGETQYF
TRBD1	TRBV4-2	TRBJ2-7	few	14	TGTGCCAGCACCCCGACAGGGAGCTCCTACGAGCAGTACTTC	CASTPTGSSYEQYF
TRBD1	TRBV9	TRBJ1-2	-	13	TGTGCCAGCAGCCCAGGACAGGGATATGGCTACACCTTC	CASSPGQGYGYTF
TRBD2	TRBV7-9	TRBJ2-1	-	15	TGTGCCAGCAGCTTACCGGGGGGCTCCTACAATGAGCAGTTCTTC	CASSLPGGSYNEQFF
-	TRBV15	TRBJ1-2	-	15	TGTGCCACCAGCAGAGATCGGCAGACCCCCTATGGCTACACCTTC	CATSRDRQTPYGYTF
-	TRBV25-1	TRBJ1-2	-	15	TGTGCCAGCAGTGATTGGGCGGCCGCTAACTATGGCTACACCTTC	CASSDWAAANYGYTF
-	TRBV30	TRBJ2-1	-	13	TGTGCCTGGAGTGCGGGAGTGAACCATGAGCAGTTCTTC	CAWSAGVNHEQFF
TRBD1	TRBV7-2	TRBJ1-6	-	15	TGTGCCAGCAGCTTGGACAGGGGGCGGAATTCACCCCTCCACTTT	CASSLDRGRNSPLHF
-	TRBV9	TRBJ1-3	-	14	TGTGCCAGCAGCGTAAAACAGGTTGGAAACACCATATATTTT	CASSVKQVGNTIYF
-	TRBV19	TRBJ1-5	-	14	TGTGCCAGTAGGGTGGGGGGAAGCAATCAGCCCCAGCATTTT	CASRVGGSNQPQHF
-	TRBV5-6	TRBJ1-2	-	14	TGTGCCAGCAGCTTGGGGTCAGGGCTCTATGGCTACACCTTC	CASSLGSGLYGYTF
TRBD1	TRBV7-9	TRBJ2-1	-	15	TGTGCCAGCAGCCGGACAGGGGGTTCCTACAATGAGCAGTTCTTC	CASSRTGGSYNEQFF
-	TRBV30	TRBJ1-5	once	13	TGTGCCTGGAACGGAGGTCCCAATCAGCCCCAGCATTTT	CAWNGGPNQPQHF
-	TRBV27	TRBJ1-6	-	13	TGTGCCAGCAGTGTACAGTATAATTCACCCCTCCACTTT	CASSVQYNSPLHF
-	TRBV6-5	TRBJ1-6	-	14	TGTGCCAGCAGTTACGGGGTCTATAATTCACCCCTCCACTTT	CASSYGVYNSPLHF
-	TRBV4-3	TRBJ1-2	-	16	TGCGCCAGCAGCCACCCCCCAAAGGGGACTAACTATGGCTACACCTTC	CASSHPPKGTNYGYTF
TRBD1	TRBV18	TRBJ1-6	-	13	TGTGCCAGCTCACCGGACAGGAATTCACCCCTCCACTTT	CASSPDRNSPLHF
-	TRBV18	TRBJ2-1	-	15	TGTGCCAGCTCACCACCGGAACTAGTACGGAATGAGCAGTTCTTC	CASSPPELVRNEQFF
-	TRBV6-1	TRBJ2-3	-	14	TGTGCCAGCAGTGAAGGGTTTAGCACAGATACGCAGTATTTT	CASSEGFSTDTQYF
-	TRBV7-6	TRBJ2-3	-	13	TGTGCCAGCAGGGGACTCAGCACAGATACGCAGTATTTT	CASRGLSTDTQYF
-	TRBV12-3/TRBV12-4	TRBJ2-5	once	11	TGTGCCAGCAGTTTAAGGGAGACCCAGTACTTC	CASSLRETQYF
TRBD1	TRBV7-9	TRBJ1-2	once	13	TGTGCCAGCAGCCCCACAGGGGACTATGGCTACACCTTC	CASSPTGDYGYTF
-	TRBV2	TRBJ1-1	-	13	TGTGCCAGCAGTGGTCCAGGGCACACTGAAGCTTTCTTT	CASSGPGHTEAFF
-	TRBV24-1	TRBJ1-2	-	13	TGTGCCACCAGTGACCCGCCCCGAGATGGCTACACCTTC	CATSDPPRDGYTF
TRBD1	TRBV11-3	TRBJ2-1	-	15	TGTGCCAGCAGCCCGGGACAGGGATCCTACAATGAGCAGTTCTTC	CASSPGQGSYNEQFF
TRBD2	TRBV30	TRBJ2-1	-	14	TGTGCCTGGGAAACTAGCGGGAGGGGCTATGAGCAGTTCTTC	CAWETSGRGYEQFF
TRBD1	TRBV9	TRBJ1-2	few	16	TGTGCCAGCAGCGATACCGGGACAGGGGCCCACTATGGCTACACCTTC	CASSDTGTGAHYGYTF
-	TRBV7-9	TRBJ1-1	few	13	TGTGCCAGCAGCTTAGGAGGGCTCACTGAAGCTTTCTTT	CASSLGGLTEAFF
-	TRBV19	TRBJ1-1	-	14	TGTGCCAGTAGTATCCGACGGGGGCACACTGAAGCTTTCTTT	CASSIRRGHTEAFF
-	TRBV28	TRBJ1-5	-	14	TGTGCCAGCAGTTGGGGGCAGACCAATCAGCCCCAGCATTTT	CASSWGQTNQPQHF
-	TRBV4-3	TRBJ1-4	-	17	TGCGCCAGCAGCCAGTCTCCAGGGGTAGCAACTAATGAAAAACTGTTTTTT	CASSQSPGVATNEKLFF
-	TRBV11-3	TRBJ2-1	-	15	TGTGCCAGCAGCCTCTACAGGGGGAGGGGGAATGAGCAGTTCTTC	CASSLYRGRGNEQFF
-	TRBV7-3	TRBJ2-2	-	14	TGTGCCAGCAGCTCCGACCCGAACACCGGGGAGCTGTTTTTT	CASSSDPNTGELFF
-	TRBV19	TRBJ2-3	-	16	TGTGCCAGTAGTATTTTGGGGTACCCTAGCACAGATACGCAGTATTTT	CASSILGYPSTDTQYF
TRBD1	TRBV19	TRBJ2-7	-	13	TGTGCCAGTAGTATAAGACAGGGATACGAGCAGTACTTC	CASSIRQGYEQYF
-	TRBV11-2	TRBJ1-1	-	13	TGTGCCAGCAGCTTTGGAGGGAACACTGAAGCTTTCTTT	CASSFGGNTEAFF
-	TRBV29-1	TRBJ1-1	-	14	TGCAGCGTTTCCCACGACAGGAGGAACACTGAAGCTTTCTTT	CSVSHDRRNTEAFF
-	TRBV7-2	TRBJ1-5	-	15	TGTGCCAGCAGCAAACCAGGTTCTGGCAATCAGCCCCAGCATTTT	CASSKPGSGNQPQHF
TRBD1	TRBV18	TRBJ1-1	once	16	TGTGCCAGCTCACCACCGGCTGGGACAGTGAACACTGAAGCTTTCTTT	CASSPPAGTVNTEAFF
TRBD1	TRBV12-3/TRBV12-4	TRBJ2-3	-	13	TGTGCCAGCAGTCGGGACAGGGCAGATACGCAGTATTTT	CASSRDRADTQYF
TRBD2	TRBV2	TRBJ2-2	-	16	TGTGCCAGCAGACTTACTAGCGGGAGTTTCACCGGGGAGCTGTTTTTT	CASRLTSGSFTGELFF
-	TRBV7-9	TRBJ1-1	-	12	TGTGCCAGCAGCTCCAGGGACCCTGAAGCTTTCTTT	CASSSRDPEAFF
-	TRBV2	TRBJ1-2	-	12	TGTGCCAGCGGGGGACCGAACTATGGCTACACCTTC	CASGGPNYGYTF
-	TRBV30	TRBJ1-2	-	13	TGTGCCTGGAGTGTACTCGGGGACTATGGCTACACCTTC	CAWSVLGDYGYTF